Following are 14 T cell receptor beta chains from one sample sequenced in a study of blood T cell repertoires in COVID-19. The protocol was immunoSEQ multiplex PCR, while the TCRdb copy is restricted to in-frame clones and leaves out a portion. The table records about 170,000 clones, more than 75% of them present only once. Sequenced material: peripheral blood. The receptors shown here come from a man between 45 and 60 years old who had recovered from COVID-19.

The chain combines TRBV10-3 with TRBJ2-7; maybe TRBD1 (6 bases). Germline values: CDR1 ENHRY, CDR2 SYGVKD. There are 13 residues in the CDR3. The V and J ends lost 3 bases and 2 bases respectively, with 8 bases between them. CDR3 nucleotides: TGTGCCATCAGTGACAGGGGTACCTACGAGCAGTACTTC. Protein: CAISDRGTYEQYF.

J is TRBJ2-1 and V is TRBV5-4; D not certain. This CDR3 has 11 residues. V was cut by 0 bases and J by 10 bases, with 5 bases left in between. Germline V gene sequence: CDR1 SGHNT, CDR2 YYREEE (reference sequence). The CDR3 DNA reads as TGTGCCAGCAGCTTGGACGGGGAGCAGTTCTTC. Amino acid sequence: CASSLDGEQFF.

The chain carries TRBV6-5 and TRBJ1-6, with a tentative D call TRBD1 (5 bases). This CDR3 is built from 14 residues. The germline V gene has CDR1 MNHEY and CDR2 SVGAGI. The germline V and J ends were trimmed by 4 bases and 5 bases, with 9 bases remaining between them. CDR3 nucleotides: TGTGCCAGCAGTTTCGACAGAGATAATTCACCCCTCCACTTT. Its protein product is CASSFDRDNSPLHF.

This chain connects TRBV27 to TRBJ2-1, with 9 bases matching TRBD2. Trimming removed 2 bases from V and 6 bases from J; junction bases left unmatched: 5. Germline CDR1 is MNHEY and CDR2 is SMNVEV (reference sequence). The CDR3 consists of 15 residues. The CDR3 bases are TGTGCCAGCAGTTTAGCGGGAGGGCCGGGCAATGAGCAGTTCTTC. This gives the protein CASSLAGGPGNEQFF.

The chain is built from TRBV5-1 and TRBJ2-2, with D unclear. Germline lookup yields CDR1 SGHRS and CDR2 YFSETQ. The ends were cut back, 1 base at V and 6 bases at J, with 7 bases in the middle. This CDR3 spans 13 amino acids. The CDR3 reads CASSLPGAGELFF. The DNA for the CDR3 is TGCGCCAGCAGCTTGCCCGGAGCCGGGGAGCTGTTTTTT. Full variable domain (rest looked up from reference TRBV5-1 and TRBJ2-2): KAGVTQTPRYLIKTRGQQVTLSCSPISGHRSVSWYQQTPGQGLQFLFEYFSETQRNKGNFPGRFSGRQFSNSRSEMNVSTLELGDSALYLCASSLPGAGELFFGEGSRLTVL.

CDR3 sequence reads: CASSWDRTLEAFF. The DNA of the CDR3 is TGCGCCAGCAGCTGGGACAGGACTCTTGAAGCTTTCTTT. The chain carries TRBV5-1 and TRBJ1-1, with 8 positions matching TRBD1. The CDR3 has 13 amino acids. In germline, CDR1 is SGHRS, CDR2 YFSETQ. The V and J ends lost 3 bases and 7 bases, in that order; junction bases with no gene match: 5.

This clone was found a few times. The V call is TRBV30, the J call TRBJ1-5; 11 bases match TRBD1. V shed 0 bases and J 1 base; nucleotides not matched to a gene: 8. The CDR3 consists of 18 residues. Per germline, CDR1 GTSNPN and CDR2 SVGIG (reference sequence). CDR3 DNA sequence: TGTGCCTGGAGTGTCCAGGACAGGGGGCTTGGGAGCAATCAGCCCCAGCATTTT. It is translated as CAWSVQDRGLGSNQPQHF. Looking up the rest from reference TRBV30 and TRBJ1-5 gives the full variable domain: SQTIHQWPATLVQPVGSPLSLECTVEGTSNPNLYWYRQAAGRGLQLLFYSVGIGQISSEVPQNLSASRPQDRQFILSSKKLLLSDSGFYLCAWSVQDRGLGSNQPQHFGDGTRLSIL.

The chain combines TRBV19 with TRBJ2-2; 10 nucleotides align to TRBD1. Germline values: CDR1 LNHDA, CDR2 SQIVND (reference sequence). The V and J ends lost 6 bases and 4 bases, in that order; junction bases with no gene match: 11. The CDR3 totals 17 residues. Here the CDR3 reads CASRAQGGQGFTGELFF. In DNA, the CDR3 is TGTGCCAGTAGAGCCCAAGGGGGACAGGGGTTCACCGGGGAGCTGTTTTTT.

This chain joins TRBV3-1 (or the pseudogene TRBV3-2) and TRBJ1-1, with D unresolved. Germline lookup yields CDR1 LGHDT and CDR2 YNNKEL (reference sequence). The CDR3 totals 13 residues. V shed 4 bases and J shed 4 bases, with 10 bases lying between them. The CDR3 reads CASSPRFGTEAFF. For the CDR3, the DNA is TGTGCCAGCAGCCCTCGATTCGGCACTGAAGCTTTCTTT.

The V call is TRBV4-2, the J call TRBJ2-7; TRBD2 might be the D (5 bases). This CDR3 has 16 residues. In germline, CDR1 is LGHNA, CDR2 YNFKEQ. V was cut by 0 bases and J by 2 bases, with 14 bases left in between. The CDR3 loop reads CASSQDWASKTYEQYF. The DNA of the CDR3 is TGTGCCAGCAGCCAAGACTGGGCTAGCAAAACCTACGAGCAGTACTTC.

The J gene is TRBJ2-7, the V gene TRBV7-2, with TRBD2 matching over 12 bases. The CDR3 contains 15 residues. The V gene end was trimmed by 4 bases and the J gene end by 7 bases; junction bases not matched to a gene: 8. Germline CDR1 and CDR2: SGHTA and FQGNSA. The CDR3 sequence is CASSSLAGGPREQYF. The CDR3, as DNA: TGTGCCAGCAGCTCTCTAGCGGGGGGGCCGAGGGAGCAGTACTTC.

The chain is built from TRBV19 and TRBJ1-1; 7 bases fit TRBD1. Germline CDR1 is LNHDA and CDR2 is SQIVND (reference sequence). The trim removed 5 bases at V and 0 bases at J, leaving 6 bases unmatched. This CDR3 region has 15 residues. CDR3 sequence reads: CASSPLDRVNTEAFF. For the CDR3, the DNA is TGTGCCAGTAGTCCCCTCGACAGGGTGAACACTGAAGCTTTCTTT. The whole variable domain, remainder taken from reference TRBV19 and TRBJ1-1, is DGGITQSPKYLFRKEGQNVTLSCEQNLNHDAMYWYRQDPGQGLRLIYYSQIVNDFQKGDIAEGYSVSREKKESFPLTVTSAQKNPTAFYLCASSPLDRVNTEAFFGQGTRLTVV.

This sequence joins TRBV29-1 and TRBJ2-7, with TRBD1 identical over 9 bases. The CDR3 totals 12 residues. CDR1 is SQVTM and CDR2 is ANQGSEA in the germline V gene. V lost 4 bases, J lost 7 bases, and 5 bases stayed unmatched. In DNA form, the CDR3 reads TGCAGCGTTGCACAGGGGGCGCTTGAGCAGTACTTC. This encodes CSVAQGALEQYF.

The V gene is TRBV18, the J gene TRBJ2-1, with no clear D. Trimming removed 3 bases from V and 8 bases from J, with 11 bases in between. The CDR3 sequence is 13 residues long. In germline, CDR1 is KGHSH, CDR2 LQKENI. The CDR3 DNA reads TGTGCCAGCTCACCGACTTATGGCGATGAGCAGTTCTTC. This sequence encodes CASSPTYGDEQFF.